Sequencing of this TCR beta chain was carried out in a study of T cells in Graves' hyperthyroidism and ophthalmopathy. Germline CDR1 MDHEN, CDR2 SYDVKM. V lost 3 bases and J lost 0; bases outside the gene matches: 4. CDR3 length: 16 amino acids. The study enrolled patients aged 18 to 65 with newly diagnosed hyperthyroidism of under 2 months' duration. It was 10 ml of fresh peripheral blood that supplied the PBMCs. Study-level findings and limits: A model of 13 V-J features distinguished ophthalmopathy from stable hyperthyroidism. For ophthalmopathy, model prediction preceded onset by a median around 7 months.

RNA transcripts provided the source from which TCR beta CDR3 regions were amplified. HTBI primers were the set used in a first-round RT-PCR of the TCR CDR3. TCRdb used MiXCR to reprocess the multiplex PCR reads, holding one entry per CDR3 protein. The repertoire holds hundreds of thousands of distinct CDR3 sequences, with approximately 26% as singletons. Details on this clonotype: Its antigen is undetermined.

What was sequenced was blood. The V call is TRBV28, the J call TRBJ2-5; TRBD2 agrees at 10 bases. The source is a man between 35 and 55 years old with Graves' hyperthyroidism that later progressed to Graves' ophthalmopathy. The CDR3 loop reads CASSLATSGYQETQYF. The CDR3 nucleotides read TGTGCCAGCAGTTTGGCGACTAGCGGGTACCAAGAGACCCAGTACTTC.